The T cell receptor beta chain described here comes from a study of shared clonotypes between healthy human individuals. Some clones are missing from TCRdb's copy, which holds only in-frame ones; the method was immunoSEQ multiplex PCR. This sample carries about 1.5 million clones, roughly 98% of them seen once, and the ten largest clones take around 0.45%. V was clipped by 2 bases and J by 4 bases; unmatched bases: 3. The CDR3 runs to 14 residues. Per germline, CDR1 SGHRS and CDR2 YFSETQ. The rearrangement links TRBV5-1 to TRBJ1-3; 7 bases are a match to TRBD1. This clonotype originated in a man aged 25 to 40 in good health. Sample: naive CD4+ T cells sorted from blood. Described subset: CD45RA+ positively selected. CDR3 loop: CASSFGTEGNTIYF. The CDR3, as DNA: TGCGCCAGCAGCTTTGGGACAGAAGGAAACACCATATATTTT.